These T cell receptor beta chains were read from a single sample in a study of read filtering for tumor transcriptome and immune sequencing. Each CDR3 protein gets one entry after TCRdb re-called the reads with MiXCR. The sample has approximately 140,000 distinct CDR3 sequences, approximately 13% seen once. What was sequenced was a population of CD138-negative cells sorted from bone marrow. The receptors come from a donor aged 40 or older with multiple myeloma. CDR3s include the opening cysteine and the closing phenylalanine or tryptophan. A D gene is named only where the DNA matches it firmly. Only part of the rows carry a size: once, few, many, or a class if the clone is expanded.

cdr3_nt: TGCAGCGTTTCGGACAGGAGCTCCTACGAGCAGTACTTC; cdr3_aa: CSVSDRSSYEQYF; v_call: TRBV29-1; d_call: TRBD1; clone_size: many; j_call: TRBJ2-7
cdr3_nt: TGCAGCTTTAAGGTAGGGCCGAACACTGAAGCTTTCTTT; cdr3_aa: CSFKVGPNTEAFF; v_call: TRBV29-1; d_call: .; clone_size: many; j_call: TRBJ1-1
cdr3_nt: TGTGCCAGCAGTTTAATTGCATCTGGGGCCAACGTCCTGACTTTC; cdr3_aa: CASSLIASGANVLTF; v_call: TRBV27; d_call: .; clone_size: many; j_call: TRBJ2-6
cdr3_nt: TGTGCCAGCAGCTTGGTCGACGTCTACGAGCAGTACTTC; cdr3_aa: CASSLVDVYEQYF; v_call: TRBV5-8; d_call: .; clone_size: few; j_call: TRBJ2-7
cdr3_nt: TGTGCCATCGGACTAGCGGGAGTAATGCAGTTCTTC; cdr3_aa: CAIGLAGVMQFF; v_call: TRBV10-3; d_call: TRBD2; clone_size: many; j_call: TRBJ2-1
cdr3_nt: TGTGCCACTACACAGGAGCCCTATAGCAATCAGCCCCAGCATTTT; cdr3_aa: CATTQEPYSNQPQHF; v_call: TRBV19; d_call: .; clone_size: many; j_call: TRBJ1-5
cdr3_nt: TGTGCCAGCAGAGCGGGGGGACCCCAAGAGACCCAGTACTTC; cdr3_aa: CASRAGGPQETQYF; v_call: TRBV6-6; d_call: TRBD2; clone_size: many; j_call: TRBJ2-5
cdr3_nt: TGTGCCAGCAGCCCACGGATATTGACAGACGAGCAGTACTTC; cdr3_aa: CASSPRILTDEQYF; v_call: TRBV7-2; d_call: .; clone_size: .; j_call: TRBJ2-7
cdr3_nt: TGTGCCAGTAGCCCGCCCCGGGACTACAATGAGCAGTTCTTC; cdr3_aa: CASSPPRDYNEQFF; v_call: TRBV19; d_call: .; clone_size: many; j_call: TRBJ2-1
cdr3_nt: TGTGCCAGCAGGGAGGGAAGAACTGAAGCTTTCTTT; cdr3_aa: CASREGRTEAFF; v_call: TRBV6-6; d_call: .; clone_size: many; j_call: TRBJ1-1
cdr3_nt: TGCAGCGTTGTTCCGTTTGGGCAAGGGCTAGCGGGAGAAGAGACCCAGTACTTC; cdr3_aa: CSVVPFGQGLAGEETQYF; v_call: TRBV29-1; d_call: TRBD2; clone_size: many; j_call: TRBJ2-5
cdr3_nt: TGTGCCAGCGAAGACAGGGAATACTATGGCTACACCTTT; cdr3_aa: CASEDREYYGYTF; v_call: TRBV2; d_call: TRBD1; clone_size: many; j_call: TRBJ1-2